This T cell receptor (beta chain) is from a study of early T cells in non-severe SARS-CoV-2 infection. Background on the study: Whole-blood bulk RNA, unsorted, was sequenced, and chains were unpaired.

This clonotype has ten or more counts. The CDR3 loop spans 13 amino acids. Between the trimmed V and J ends, which lost 5 bases and 4 bases, there was a span of 9 bases. The TCR library protocol was used to attach unique molecular identifiers. These identifiers were attached to individual cDNA molecules. TCRdb re-analysed the 5' RACE reads in MiXCR, keeping a single row per CDR3 protein. The table lists about 20,000 distinct CDR3 sequences, more than 4.5% of them singletons. The sample was whole blood. The gene calls are TRBV12-3 or TRBV12-4 and TRBJ2-1, with a possible D match to TRBD1 (6 bases). The TCR sequence derives from an adult who was a healthcare worker with PCR-confirmed SARS-CoV-2 infection or an uninfected control (not recorded which). CDR3 in amino acids: CASSGGGYNEQFF. DNA of the CDR3: TGTGCCAGCAGTGGGGGCGGTTACAATGAGCAGTTCTTC.